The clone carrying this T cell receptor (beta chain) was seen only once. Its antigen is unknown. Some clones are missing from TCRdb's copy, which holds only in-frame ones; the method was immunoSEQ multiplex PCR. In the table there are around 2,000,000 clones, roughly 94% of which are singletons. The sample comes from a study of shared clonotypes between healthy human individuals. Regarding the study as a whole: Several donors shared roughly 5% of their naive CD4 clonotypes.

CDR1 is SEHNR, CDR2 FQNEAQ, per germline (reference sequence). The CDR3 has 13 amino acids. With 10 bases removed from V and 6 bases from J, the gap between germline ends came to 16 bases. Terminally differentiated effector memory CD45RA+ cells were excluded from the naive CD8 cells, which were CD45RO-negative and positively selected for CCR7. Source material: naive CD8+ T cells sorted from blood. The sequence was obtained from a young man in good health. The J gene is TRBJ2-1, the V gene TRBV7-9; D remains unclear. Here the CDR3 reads CAITPLSRNEQFF. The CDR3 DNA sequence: TGTGCCATCACCCCCCTTTCACGCAATGAGCAGTTCTTC.